The clone carrying this TCR beta chain was seen a few times. These data come from a study of T cells in Graves' hyperthyroidism and ophthalmopathy. The investigators amplified TCR beta CDR3 regions from RNA transcripts. A first-round RT-PCR of the TCR CDR3 used the HTBI primer set. TCRdb re-analysed the multiplex PCR reads in MiXCR, keeping a single row per CDR3 protein. The sample has 500,000 to 700,000 distinct CDR3 sequences; about a sixth are singletons. Pregnant or lactating patients were excluded, as were those with uncontrolled infection or other autoimmune disease. Between the trimmed V and J ends, which lost 3 bases and 3 bases, there was a span of 12 bases. The CDR3 extends over 14 amino acids. CDR1 and CDR2 from the germline V gene are KGHSH and LQKENI.

The TCR was taken from a woman between 18 and 29 years old with Graves' hyperthyroidism. Sequencing input: blood. V gene TRBV18 combines with J gene TRBJ2-7; no clear D gene. DNA for the CDR3: TGTGCCAGCTCACCCGAAGGTCGATACTACGAGCAGTACTTC. Translated: CASSPEGRYYEQYF.